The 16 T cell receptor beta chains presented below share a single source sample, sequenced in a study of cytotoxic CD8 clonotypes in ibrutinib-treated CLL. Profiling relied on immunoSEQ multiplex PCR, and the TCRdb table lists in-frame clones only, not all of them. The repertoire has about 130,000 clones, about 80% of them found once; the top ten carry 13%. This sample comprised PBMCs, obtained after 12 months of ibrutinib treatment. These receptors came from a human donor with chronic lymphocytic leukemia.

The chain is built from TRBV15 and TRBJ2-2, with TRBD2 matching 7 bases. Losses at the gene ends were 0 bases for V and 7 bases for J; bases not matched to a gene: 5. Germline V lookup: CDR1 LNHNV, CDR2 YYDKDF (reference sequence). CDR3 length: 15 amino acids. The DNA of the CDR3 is TGTGCCACCAGCAGAGATGGACTAGTCGGCGGGGAGCTGTTTTTT. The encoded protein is CATSRDGLVGGELFF.

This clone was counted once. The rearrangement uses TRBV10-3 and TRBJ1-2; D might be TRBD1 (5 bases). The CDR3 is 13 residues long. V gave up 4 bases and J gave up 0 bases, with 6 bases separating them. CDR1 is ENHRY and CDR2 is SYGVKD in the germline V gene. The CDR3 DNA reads TGTGCCATCAGTGGACAGACTAACTATGGCTACACCTTC. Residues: CAISGQTNYGYTF.

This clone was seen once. CDR3 protein: CASSQFPVTYEQYF. The CDR3 nucleotides read TGCGCCAGCAGCCAGTTTCCAGTTACCTACGAGCAGTACTTC. The chain links TRBV4-1 to TRBJ2-7; D gene ambiguous. CDR3 length: 14 residues. Trimming removed 3 bases at V and 2 bases at J, with 11 bases between. Germline V gene lookup returns CDR1 MGHRA and CDR2 YSYEKL.

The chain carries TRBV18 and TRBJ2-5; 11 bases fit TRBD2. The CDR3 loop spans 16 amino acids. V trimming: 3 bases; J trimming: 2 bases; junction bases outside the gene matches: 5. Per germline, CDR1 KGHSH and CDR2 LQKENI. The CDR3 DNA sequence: TGTGCCAGCTCACCGCTAGCGGGAGGTTATCAAGAGACCCAGTACTTC. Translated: CASSPLAGGYQETQYF.

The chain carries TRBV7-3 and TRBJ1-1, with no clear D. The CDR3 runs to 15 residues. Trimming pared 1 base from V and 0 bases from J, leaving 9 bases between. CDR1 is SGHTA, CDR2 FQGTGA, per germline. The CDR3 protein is CASSLSTAMNTEAFF. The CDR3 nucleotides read TGTGCCAGCAGCTTAAGCACTGCAATGAACACTGAAGCTTTCTTT.

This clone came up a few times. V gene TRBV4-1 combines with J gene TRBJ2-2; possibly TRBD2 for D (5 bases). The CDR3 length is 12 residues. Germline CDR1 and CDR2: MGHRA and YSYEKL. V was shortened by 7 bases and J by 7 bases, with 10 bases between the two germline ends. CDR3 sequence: CASKGAVGELFF. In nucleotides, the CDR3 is TGCGCCAGCAAAGGAGCGGTCGGGGAGCTGTTTTTT.

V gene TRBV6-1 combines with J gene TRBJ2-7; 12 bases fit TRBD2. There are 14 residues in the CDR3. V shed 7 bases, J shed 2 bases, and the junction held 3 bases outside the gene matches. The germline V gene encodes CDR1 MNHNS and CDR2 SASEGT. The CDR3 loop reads CASNRLAGAYEQYF. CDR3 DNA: TGTGCCAGCAACCGACTAGCGGGAGCCTACGAGCAGTACTTC.

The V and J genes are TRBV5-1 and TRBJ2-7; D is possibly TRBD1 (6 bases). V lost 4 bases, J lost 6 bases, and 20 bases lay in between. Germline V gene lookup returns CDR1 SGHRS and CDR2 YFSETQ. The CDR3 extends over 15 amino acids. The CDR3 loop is CASSLTGTLTSEQYF. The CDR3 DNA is TGCGCCAGCAGCCTAACCGGGACACTGACCTCCGAGCAGTACTTC.

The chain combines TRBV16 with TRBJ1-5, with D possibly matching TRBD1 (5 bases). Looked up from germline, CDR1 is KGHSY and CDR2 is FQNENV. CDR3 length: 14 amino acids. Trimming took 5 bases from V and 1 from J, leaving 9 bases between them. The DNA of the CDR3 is TGTGCCAGCAGCGAGGGACGGAGCAATCAGCCCCAGCATTTT. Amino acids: CASSEGRSNQPQHF.

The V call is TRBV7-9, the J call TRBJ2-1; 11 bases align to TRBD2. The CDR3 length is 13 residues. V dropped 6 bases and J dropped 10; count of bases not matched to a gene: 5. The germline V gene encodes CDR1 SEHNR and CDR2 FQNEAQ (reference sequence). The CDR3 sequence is CASRIAGGREQFF. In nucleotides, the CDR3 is TGTGCCAGCAGAATAGCGGGAGGGCGGGAGCAGTTCTTC.

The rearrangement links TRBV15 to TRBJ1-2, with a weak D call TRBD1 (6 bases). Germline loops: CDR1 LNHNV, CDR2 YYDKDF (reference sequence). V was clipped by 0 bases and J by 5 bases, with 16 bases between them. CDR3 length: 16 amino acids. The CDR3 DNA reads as TGTGCCACCAGCAGAGAGAGAAAAGGGGGGGCTTATGGCTACACCTTC. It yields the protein CATSRERKGGAYGYTF. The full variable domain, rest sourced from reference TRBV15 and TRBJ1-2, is DAMVIQNPRYQVTQFGKPVTLSCSQTLNHNVMYWYQQKSSQAPKLLFHYYDKDFNNEADTPDNFQSRRPNTSFCFLDIRSPGLGDTAMYLCATSRERKGGAYGYTFGSGTRLTVV.

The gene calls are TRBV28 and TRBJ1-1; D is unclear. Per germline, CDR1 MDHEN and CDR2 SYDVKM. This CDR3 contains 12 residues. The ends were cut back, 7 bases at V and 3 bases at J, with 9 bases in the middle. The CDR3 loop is CASTKRYTEAFF. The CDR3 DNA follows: TGTGCCAGCACCAAACGATACACTGAAGCTTTCTTT.

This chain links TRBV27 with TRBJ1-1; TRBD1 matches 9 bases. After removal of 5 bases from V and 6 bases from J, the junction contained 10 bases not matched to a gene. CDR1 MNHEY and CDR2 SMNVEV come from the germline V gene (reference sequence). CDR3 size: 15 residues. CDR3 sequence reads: CASSATLDRGAEAFF. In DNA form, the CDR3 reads TGTGCCAGCAGTGCCACACTGGACAGGGGCGCTGAAGCTTTCTTT.

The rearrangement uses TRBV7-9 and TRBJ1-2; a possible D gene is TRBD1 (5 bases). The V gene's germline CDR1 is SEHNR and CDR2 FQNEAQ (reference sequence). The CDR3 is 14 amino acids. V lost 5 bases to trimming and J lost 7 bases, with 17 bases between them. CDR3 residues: CASSEQAQSGGYTF. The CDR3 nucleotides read TGTGCCAGCAGCGAACAGGCTCAATCGGGTGGCTACACCTTC.

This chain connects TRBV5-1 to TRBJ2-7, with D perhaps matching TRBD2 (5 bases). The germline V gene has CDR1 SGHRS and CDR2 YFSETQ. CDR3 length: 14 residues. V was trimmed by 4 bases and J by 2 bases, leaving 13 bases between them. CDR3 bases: TGCGCCAGCAGCCCCCGGGATAGTACCTACGAGCAGTACTTC. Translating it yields CASSPRDSTYEQYF.

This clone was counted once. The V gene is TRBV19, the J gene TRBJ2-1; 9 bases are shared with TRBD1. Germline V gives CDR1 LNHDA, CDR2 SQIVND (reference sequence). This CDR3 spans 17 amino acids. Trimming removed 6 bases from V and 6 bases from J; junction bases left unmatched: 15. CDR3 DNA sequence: TGTGCCAGTAGGAGGACAGGGGTAATCTCGGTGAGCAATGAGCAGTTCTTC. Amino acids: CASRRTGVISVSNEQFF.